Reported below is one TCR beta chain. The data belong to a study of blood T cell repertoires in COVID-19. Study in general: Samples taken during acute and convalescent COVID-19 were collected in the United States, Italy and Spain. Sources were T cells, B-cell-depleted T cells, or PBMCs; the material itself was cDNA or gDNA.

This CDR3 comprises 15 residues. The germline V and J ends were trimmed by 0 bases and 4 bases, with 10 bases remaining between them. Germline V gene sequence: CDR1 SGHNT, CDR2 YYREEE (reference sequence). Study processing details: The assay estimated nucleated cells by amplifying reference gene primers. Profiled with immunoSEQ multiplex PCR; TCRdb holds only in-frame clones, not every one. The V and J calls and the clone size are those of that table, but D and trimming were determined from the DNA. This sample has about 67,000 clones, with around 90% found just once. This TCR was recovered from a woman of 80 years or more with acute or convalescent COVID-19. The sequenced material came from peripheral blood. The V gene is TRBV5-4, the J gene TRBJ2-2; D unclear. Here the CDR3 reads CASSLGLVGTGELFF. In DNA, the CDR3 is TGTGCCAGCAGCTTGGGTCTAGTGGGCACCGGGGAGCTGTTTTTT.